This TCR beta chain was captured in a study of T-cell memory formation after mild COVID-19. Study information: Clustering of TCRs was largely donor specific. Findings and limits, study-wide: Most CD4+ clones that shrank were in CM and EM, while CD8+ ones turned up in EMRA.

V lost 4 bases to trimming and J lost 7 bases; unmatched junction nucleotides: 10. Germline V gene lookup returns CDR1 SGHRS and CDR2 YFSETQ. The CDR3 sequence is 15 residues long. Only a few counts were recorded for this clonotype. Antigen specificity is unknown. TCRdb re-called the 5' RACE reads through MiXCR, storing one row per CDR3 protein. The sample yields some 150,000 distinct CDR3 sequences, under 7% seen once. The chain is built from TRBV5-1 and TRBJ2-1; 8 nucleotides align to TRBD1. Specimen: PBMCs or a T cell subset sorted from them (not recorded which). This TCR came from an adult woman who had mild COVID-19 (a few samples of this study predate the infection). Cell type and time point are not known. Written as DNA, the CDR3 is TGCGCCAGCAGCATCACGGACAGGGTAACTAATGAGCAGTTCTTC. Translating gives CASSITDRVTNEQFF. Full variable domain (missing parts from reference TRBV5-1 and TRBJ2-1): KAGVTQTPRYLIKTRGQQVTLSCSPISGHRSVSWYQQTPGQGLQFLFEYFSETQRNKGNFPGRFSGRQFSNSRSEMNVSTLELGDSALYLCASSITDRVTNEQFFGPGTRLTVL.